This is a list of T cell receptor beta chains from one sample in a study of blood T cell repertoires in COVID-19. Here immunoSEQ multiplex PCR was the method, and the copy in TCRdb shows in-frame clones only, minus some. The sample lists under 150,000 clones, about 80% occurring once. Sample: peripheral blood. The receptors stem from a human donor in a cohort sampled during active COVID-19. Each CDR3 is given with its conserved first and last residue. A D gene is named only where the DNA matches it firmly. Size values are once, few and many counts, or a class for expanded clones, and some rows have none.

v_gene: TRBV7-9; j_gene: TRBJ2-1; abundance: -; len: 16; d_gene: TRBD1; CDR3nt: TGTGCCAGCAGCTTCCCTAGACAGGGGGCACGGAATGAGCAGTTCTTC; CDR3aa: CASSFPRQGARNEQFF
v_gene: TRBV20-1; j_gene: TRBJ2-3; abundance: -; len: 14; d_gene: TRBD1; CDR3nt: TGCAGTGCTAGTCCCCAGGGGGCGCGGGATACGCAGTATTTT; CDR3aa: CSASPQGARDTQYF
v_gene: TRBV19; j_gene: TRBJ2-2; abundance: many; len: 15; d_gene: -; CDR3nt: TGTGCCAGTAGTATCGGGGACACCACCACCGGGGAGCTGTTTTTT; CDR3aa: CASSIGDTTTGELFF
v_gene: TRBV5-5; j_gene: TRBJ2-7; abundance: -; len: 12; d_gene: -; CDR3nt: TGTGCCAGCAGCTTTCGCGAGAGGGAGCAGTACTTC; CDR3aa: CASSFREREQYF
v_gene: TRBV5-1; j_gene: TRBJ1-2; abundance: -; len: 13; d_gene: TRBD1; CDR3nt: TGCGCCAGCAGGGGGACAGGGGAGGATGGCTACACCTTC; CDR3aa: CASRGTGEDGYTF
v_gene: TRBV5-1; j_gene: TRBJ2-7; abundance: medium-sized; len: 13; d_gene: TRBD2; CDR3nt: TGCGCCAGCAGCTTCCCTGAGGGAGGGGCTAAGTACTTC; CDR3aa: CASSFPEGGAKYF
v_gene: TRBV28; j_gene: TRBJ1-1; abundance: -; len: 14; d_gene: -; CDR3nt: TGTGCCAGCTCCCAGGGCACCGGGTACACTGAAGCTTTCTTT; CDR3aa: CASSQGTGYTEAFF
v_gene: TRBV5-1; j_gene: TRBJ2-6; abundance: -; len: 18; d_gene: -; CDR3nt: TGCGCCAGCAGCTTGATCGCTAGCTTGGACTCTGGGGCCAACGTCCTGACTTTC; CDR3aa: CASSLIASLDSGANVLTF
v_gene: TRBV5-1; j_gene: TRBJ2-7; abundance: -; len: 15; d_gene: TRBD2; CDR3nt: TGCGCCAGCAGCTTGGCCGCTGGGAGGGAACGGGAGCAGTACTTC; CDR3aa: CASSLAAGREREQYF
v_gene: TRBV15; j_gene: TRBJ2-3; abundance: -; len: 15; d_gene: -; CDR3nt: TGTGCCACCAGCAGAGGAGGAGGGGGCACAGATACGCAGTATTTT; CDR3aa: CATSRGGGGTDTQYF